This TCR beta chain was found in a study of blood T cell repertoires in COVID-19. V gave up 4 bases and J gave up 1 base; unmatched junction bases: 0. The germline gives CDR1 MNHEY, CDR2 SVGAGI. The CDR3 runs to 14 residues. Study members were between about 18 and 100 years old and lived in approximately 25 US regions. Clinical history as reported by participants underpinned cohort assignment. Recovered status in Cohort 3 required two negative PCRs, clearance, or symptom resolution. Sequenced by immunoSEQ multiplex PCR; TCRdb stores in-frame clones only, minus some. The sample has 320,000 or so clones; roughly nine tenths are singletons.

The specimen was PBMCs or T cells enriched from blood (not recorded which). The TCR comes from a man in his 60s who had recovered from COVID-19. The rearrangement links TRBV6-5 to TRBJ1-2, with TRBD1 identical over 10 bases. The DNA for the CDR3 is TGTGCCAGCAGTTGGACAGGGGGTAACTATGGCTACACCTTC. Amino acid sequence: CASSWTGGNYGYTF.